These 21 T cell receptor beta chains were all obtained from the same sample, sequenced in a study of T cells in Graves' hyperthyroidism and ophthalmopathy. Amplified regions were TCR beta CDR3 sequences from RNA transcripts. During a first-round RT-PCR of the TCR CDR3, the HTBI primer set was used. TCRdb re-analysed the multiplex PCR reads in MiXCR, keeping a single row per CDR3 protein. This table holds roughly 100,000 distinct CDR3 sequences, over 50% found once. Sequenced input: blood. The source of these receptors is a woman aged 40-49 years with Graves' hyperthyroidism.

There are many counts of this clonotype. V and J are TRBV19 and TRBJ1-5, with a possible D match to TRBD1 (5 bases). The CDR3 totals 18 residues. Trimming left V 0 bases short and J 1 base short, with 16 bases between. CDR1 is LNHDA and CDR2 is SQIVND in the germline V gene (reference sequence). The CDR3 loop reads CASSIDPGGRVSNQPQHF. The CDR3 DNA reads TGTGCCAGTAGTATAGATCCCGGTGGCAGGGTAAGCAATCAGCCCCAGCATTTT.

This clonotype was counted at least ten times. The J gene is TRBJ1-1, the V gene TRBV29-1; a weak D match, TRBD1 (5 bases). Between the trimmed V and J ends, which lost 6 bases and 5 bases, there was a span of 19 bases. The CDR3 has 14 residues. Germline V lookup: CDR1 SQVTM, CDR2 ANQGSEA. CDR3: CSVPPHGGWTEAFF. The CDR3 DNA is TGCAGCGTCCCCCCTCACGGGGGATGGACTGAAGCTTTCTTT. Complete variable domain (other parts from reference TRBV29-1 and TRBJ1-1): SAVISQKPSRDICQRGTSLTIQCQVDSQVTMMFWYRQQPGQSLTLIATANQGSEATYESGFVIDKFPISRPNLTFSTLTVSNMSPEDSSIYLCSVPPHGGWTEAFFGQGTRLTVV.

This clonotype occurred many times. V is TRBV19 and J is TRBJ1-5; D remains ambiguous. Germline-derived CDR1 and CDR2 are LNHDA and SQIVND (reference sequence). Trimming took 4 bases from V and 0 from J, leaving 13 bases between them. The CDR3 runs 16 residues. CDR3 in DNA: TGTGCCAGTAGTACTGTAGGGAGAAGTAGCAATCAGCCCCAGCATTTT. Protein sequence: CASSTVGRSSNQPQHF.

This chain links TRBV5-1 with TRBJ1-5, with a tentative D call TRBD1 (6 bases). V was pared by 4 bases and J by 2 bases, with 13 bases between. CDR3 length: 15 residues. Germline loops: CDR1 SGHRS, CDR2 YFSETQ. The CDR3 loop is CASSPGGQRNQPQHF. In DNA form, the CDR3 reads TGCGCCAGCAGCCCAGGCGGACAGCGCAATCAGCCCCAGCATTTT.

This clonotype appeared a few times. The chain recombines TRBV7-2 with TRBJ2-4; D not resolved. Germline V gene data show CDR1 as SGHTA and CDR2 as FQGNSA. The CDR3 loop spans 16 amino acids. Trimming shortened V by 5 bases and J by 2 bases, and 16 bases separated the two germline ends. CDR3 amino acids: CASSQGPVGTKNIQYF. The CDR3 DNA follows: TGTGCCAGCAGCCAAGGGCCCGTAGGCACCAAAAACATTCAGTACTTC.

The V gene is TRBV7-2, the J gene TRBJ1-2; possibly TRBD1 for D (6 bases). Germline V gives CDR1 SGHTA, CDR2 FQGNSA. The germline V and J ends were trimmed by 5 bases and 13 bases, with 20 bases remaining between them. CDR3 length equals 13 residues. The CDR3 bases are TGTGCCAGCAGCGGATGGGGGGCGTGGGGCCGCACCTTC. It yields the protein CASSGWGAWGRTF.

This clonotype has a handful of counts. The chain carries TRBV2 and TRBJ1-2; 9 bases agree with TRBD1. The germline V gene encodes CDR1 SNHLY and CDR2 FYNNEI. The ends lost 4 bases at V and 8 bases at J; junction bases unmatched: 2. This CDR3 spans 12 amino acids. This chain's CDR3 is CASSAGTGGYTF. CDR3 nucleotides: TGTGCCAGCAGTGCAGGGACAGGGGGCTACACCTTC.

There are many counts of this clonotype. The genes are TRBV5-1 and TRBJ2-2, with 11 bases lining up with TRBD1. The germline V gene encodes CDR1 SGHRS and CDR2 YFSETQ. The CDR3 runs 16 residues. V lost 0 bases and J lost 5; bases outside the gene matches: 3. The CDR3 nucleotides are TGCGCCAGCAGCTTGGGGGACAGGGGGTCTACCGGGGAGCTGTTTTTT. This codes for CASSLGDRGSTGELFF. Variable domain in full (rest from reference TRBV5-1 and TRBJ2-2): KAGVTQTPRYLIKTRGQQVTLSCSPISGHRSVSWYQQTPGQGLQFLFEYFSETQRNKGNFPGRFSGRQFSNSRSEMNVSTLELGDSALYLCASSLGDRGSTGELFFGEGSRLTVL.

The CDR3 protein is CASSTQQQGWTQYF. Here the CDR3 DNA reads TGTGCCAGCAGCACCCAGCAGCAGGGGTGGACCCAGTACTTC. The chain couples TRBV7-2 to TRBJ2-5, with D possibly being TRBD1 (6 bases). V gave up 5 bases and J gave up 7 bases, with 17 bases separating them. From germline, CDR1 is SGHTA and CDR2 FQGNSA. This CDR3 is 14 amino acids long. The full variable domain, rest sourced from reference TRBV7-2 and TRBJ2-5, is GAGVSQSPSNKVTEKGKDVELRCDPISGHTALYWYRQSLGQGLEFLIYFQGNSAPDKSGLPSDRFSAERTGGSVSTLTIQRTQQEDSAVYLCASSTQQQGWTQYFGPGTRLLVL.

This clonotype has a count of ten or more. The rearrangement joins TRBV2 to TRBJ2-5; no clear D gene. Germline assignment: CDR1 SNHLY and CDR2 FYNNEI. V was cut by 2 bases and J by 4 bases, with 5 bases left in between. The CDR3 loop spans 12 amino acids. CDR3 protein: CASSEIRETQYF. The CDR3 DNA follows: TGTGCCAGCAGTGAAATTCGAGAGACCCAGTACTTC.

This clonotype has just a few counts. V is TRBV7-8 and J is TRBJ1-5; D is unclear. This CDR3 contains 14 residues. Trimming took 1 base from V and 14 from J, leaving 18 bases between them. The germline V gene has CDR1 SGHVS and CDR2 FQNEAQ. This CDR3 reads CASSLGLAGTYEHF. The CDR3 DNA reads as TGTGCCAGCAGCTTAGGACTAGCGGGAACCTACGAGCATTTT.

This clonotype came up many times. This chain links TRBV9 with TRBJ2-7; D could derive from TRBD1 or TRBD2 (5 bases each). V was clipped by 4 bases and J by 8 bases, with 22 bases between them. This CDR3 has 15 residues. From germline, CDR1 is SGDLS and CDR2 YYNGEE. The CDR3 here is CASSPTARRDGKQYF. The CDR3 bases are TGTGCCAGCAGCCCGACCGCCCGCAGGGACGGTAAGCAGTACTTC.

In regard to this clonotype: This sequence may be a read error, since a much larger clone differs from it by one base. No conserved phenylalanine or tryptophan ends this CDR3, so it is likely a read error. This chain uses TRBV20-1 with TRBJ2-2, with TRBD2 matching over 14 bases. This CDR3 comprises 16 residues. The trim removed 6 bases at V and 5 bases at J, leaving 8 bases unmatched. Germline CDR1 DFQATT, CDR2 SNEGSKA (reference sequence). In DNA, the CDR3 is TGCAGTGCAGCGACTAGCGGGAGGGCGGGGACCGGGGAGCTGTTTCTT. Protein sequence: CSAATSGRAGTGELFL.

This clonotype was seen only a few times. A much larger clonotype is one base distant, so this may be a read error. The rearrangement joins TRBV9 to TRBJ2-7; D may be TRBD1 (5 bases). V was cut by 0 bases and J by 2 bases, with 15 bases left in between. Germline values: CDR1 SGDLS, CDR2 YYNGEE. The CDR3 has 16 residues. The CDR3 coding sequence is TGTGCCAGCAGCGTAGGTGAGACAGAATTTCCCTACGAGCAGTACTTC. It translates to CASSVGETEFPYEQYF. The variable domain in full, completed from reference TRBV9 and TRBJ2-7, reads DSGVTQTPKHLITATGQRVTLRCSPRSGDLSVYWYQQSLDQGLQFLIQYYNGEERAKGNILERFSAQQFPDLHSELNLSSLELGDSALYFCASSVGETEFPYEQYFGPGTRLTVT.

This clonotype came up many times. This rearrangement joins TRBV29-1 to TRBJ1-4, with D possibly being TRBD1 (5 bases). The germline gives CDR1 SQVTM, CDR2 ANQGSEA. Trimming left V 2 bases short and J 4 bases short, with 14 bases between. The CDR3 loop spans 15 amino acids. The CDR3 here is CSVESGRDSNEKLFF. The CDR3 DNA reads TGCAGCGTTGAATCGGGTAGAGACAGTAATGAAAAACTGTTTTTT.

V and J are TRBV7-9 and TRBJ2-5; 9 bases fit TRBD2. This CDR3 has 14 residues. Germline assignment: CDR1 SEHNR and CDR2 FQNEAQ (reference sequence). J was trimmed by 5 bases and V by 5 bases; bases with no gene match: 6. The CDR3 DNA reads TGTGCCAGCAGCCTGCGGGGGGGTAGTGAGACCCAGTACTTC. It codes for CASSLRGGSETQYF. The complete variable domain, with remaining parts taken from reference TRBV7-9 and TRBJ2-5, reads DTGVSQNPRHKITKRGQNVTFRCDPISEHNRLYWYRQTLGQGPEFLTYFQNEAQLEKSRLLSDRFSAERPKGSFSTLEIQRTEQGDSAMYLCASSLRGGSETQYFGPGTRLLVL.

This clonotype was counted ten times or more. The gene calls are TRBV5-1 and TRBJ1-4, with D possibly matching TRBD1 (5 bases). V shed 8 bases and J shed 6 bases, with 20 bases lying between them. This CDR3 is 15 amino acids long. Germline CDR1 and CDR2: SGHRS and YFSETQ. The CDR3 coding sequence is TGCGCCAGTTCTCGGCCATCGGGGGGGGATGAAAAACTGTTTTTT. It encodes CASSRPSGGDEKLFF. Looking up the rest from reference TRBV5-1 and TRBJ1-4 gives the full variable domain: KAGVTQTPRYLIKTRGQQVTLSCSPISGHRSVSWYQQTPGQGLQFLFEYFSETQRNKGNFPGRFSGRQFSNSRSEMNVSTLELGDSALYLCASSRPSGGDEKLFFGSGTQLSVL.

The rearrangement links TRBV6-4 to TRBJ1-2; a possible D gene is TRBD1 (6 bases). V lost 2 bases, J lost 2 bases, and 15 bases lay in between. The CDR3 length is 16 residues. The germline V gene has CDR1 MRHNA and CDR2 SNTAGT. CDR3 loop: CASSDGSGGGNYGYTF. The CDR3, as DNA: TGTGCCAGCAGTGACGGGTCCGGGGGCGGGAACTATGGCTACACCTTC.

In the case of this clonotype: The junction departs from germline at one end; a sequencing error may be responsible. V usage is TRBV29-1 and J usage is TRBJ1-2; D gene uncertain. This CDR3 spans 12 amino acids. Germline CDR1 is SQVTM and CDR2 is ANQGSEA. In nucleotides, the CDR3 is TGCAGCGTTGAAGCAGCTAACTATGGCTACACTTTC. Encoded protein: CSVEAANYGYTF. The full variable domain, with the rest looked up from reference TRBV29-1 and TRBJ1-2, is SAVISQKPSRDICQRGTSLTIQCQVDSQVTMMFWYRQQPGQSLTLIATANQGSEATYESGFVIDKFPISRPNLTFSTLTVSNMSPEDSSIYLCSVEAANYGYTFGSGTRLTVV.

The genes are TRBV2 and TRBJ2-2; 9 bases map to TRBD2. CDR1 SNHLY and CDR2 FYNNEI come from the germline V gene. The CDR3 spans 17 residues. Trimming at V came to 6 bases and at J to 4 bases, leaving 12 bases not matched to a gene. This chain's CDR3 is CASSLTLAGRGTGELFF. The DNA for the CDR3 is TGTGCCAGCAGCTTAACCCTAGCGGGAAGGGGCACCGGGGAGCTGTTTTTT.

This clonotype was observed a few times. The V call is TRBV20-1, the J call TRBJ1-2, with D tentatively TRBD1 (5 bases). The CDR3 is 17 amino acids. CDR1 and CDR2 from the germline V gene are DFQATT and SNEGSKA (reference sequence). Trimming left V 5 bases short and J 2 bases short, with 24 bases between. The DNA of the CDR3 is TGCAGTGCTCCAAAAGTATTCGGCGGCAGGGAGAACTATGGCTACACCTTC. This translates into CSAPKVFGGRENYGYTF.